The 4 T cell receptor beta chains below all came from one sample that was sequenced in a study of T cell changes during pregnancy in multiple sclerosis. Profiling relied on immunoSEQ multiplex PCR, and the TCRdb table lists in-frame clones only, not all of them. Altogether around 100,000 clones are present, about 90% being singletons, with the ten largest covering 1.9%. Here the sequenced sample was peripheral blood, taken after pregnancy. The receptors here all came from a female donor with multiple sclerosis, enrolled in a pregnancy study.

The gene calls are TRBV19 and TRBJ1-5, with 9 bases fitting TRBD1. V lost 9 bases, J lost 6 bases, and 12 bases stayed unmatched. Looked up from germline, CDR1 is LNHDA and CDR2 is SQIVND (reference sequence). CDR3 size: 15 residues. Here the CDR3 reads CASRETGGKGQPQHF. CDR3 coding DNA: TGTGCCAGCCGGGAGACAGGGGGTAAAGGTCAGCCCCAGCATTTT.

V is TRBV19 and J is TRBJ1-5; D perhaps matches TRBD1 (5 bases). V was shortened by 6 bases and J by 3 bases, with 9 bases between the two germline ends. This CDR3 is built from 13 residues. Germline CDR1 and CDR2: LNHDA and SQIVND (reference sequence). CDR3 in amino acids: CASSPDTNQPQHF. The CDR3 DNA sequence: TGTGCCAGTAGCCCGGACACCAATCAGCCCCAGCATTTT.

V gene TRBV2 combines with J gene TRBJ2-1; the D is unclear. The CDR3 loop spans 13 amino acids. Per the germline V gene, CDR1 is SNHLY and CDR2 is FYNNEI. The germline V and J ends were trimmed by 4 bases and 8 bases, with 12 bases remaining between them. The CDR3 spells CASSVLPFDEQFF. CDR3 DNA sequence: TGTGCCAGCAGTGTGCTACCTTTCGATGAGCAGTTCTTC.

V gene TRBV6-5 combines with J gene TRBJ2-7, with 7 bases lining up with TRBD1. CDR3 length equals 15 residues. Germline-derived CDR1 and CDR2 are MNHEY and SVGAGI. The V segment lost 10 bases and the J segment 0 bases; nucleotides outside the gene matches: 12. This CDR3 is CATTLYWDSSYEQYF. The CDR3 coding sequence is TGTGCCACTACGTTATACTGGGACAGCTCCTACGAGCAGTACTTC.